This T cell receptor beta chain was retrieved from a study of siplizumab effects on memory and regulatory T cells. Notes on the study in general: Proof of suppressive function in proliferating Tregs from siplizumab cultures was not established.

Repertoires were generated with immunoSEQ multiplex PCR, while TCRdb's copy carries only in-frame clones and drops some. This sample has tens of thousands of clones, with roughly 97% found just once. Note on this clone: Its cognate antigen is unknown.

The length of the CDR3 is 16 residues. V lost 0 bases, J lost 8 bases, and 16 bases lay in between. Germline CDR1 reads ENHRY; CDR2 reads SYGVKD. Donor pairs, a few in total, had unstimulated naive, memory, effector memory and TEMRA subsets sequenced. This TCR was sampled from a human donor in good health. The chain combines TRBV10-3 with TRBJ1-4, with D maybe TRBD1 (6 bases). The sample consisted of naive CD4+ T cells sorted from blood. The CDR3 loop reads CAISESSGGLGEKLFF. CDR3 nucleotide sequence: TGTGCCATCAGTGAGTCGTCGGGGGGCTTGGGAGAAAAACTGTTTTTT.